The 23 T cell receptor beta chains below were found in one sample sequenced in a study of regulatory T cells in long-lasting Graves disease. Time point indicated: persistent/refractory GD, antithyroid drugs over 5 years with positive TRAb. PBMC RNA was the source of the TCR library. Arm-PCR of CDR3 regions and iRepertoire HTBI primers were used to build TCR beta libraries. TCRdb re-called the multiplex PCR reads through MiXCR, storing one row per CDR3 protein. This table holds 650,000 to 700,000 distinct CDR3 sequences, 25% to 35% found once. The source was peripheral blood mononuclear cells (PBMCs), collected when the disease was refractory, from a patient treated with antithyroid drugs. Receptors originate from a female donor with Graves disease.

The chain joins TRBV15 to TRBJ1-1; D possibly corresponds to TRBD1 (6 bases). CDR3 length: 13 residues. Germline V gene sequence: CDR1 LNHNV, CDR2 YYDKDF (reference sequence). Deletions cut 6 bases from V and 4 bases from J, with 12 bases between. CDR3 loop: CATRQGPRTEAFF. The CDR3 nucleotides are TGTGCCACCAGACAGGGCCCTCGCACTGAAGCTTTCTTT.

This clonotype was seen a handful of times. The chain joins TRBV28 to TRBJ2-7; D perhaps matches TRBD2 (6 bases). Trimming pared 7 bases from V and 2 bases from J, leaving 18 bases between. The germline V gene has CDR1 MDHEN and CDR2 SYDVKM. The CDR3 has 15 amino acids. This CDR3 is CASKSNPGVTYEQYF. CDR3 bases: TGTGCCAGCAAAAGTAACCCGGGGGTAACCTACGAGCAGTACTTC. The variable domain in full, completed from reference TRBV28 and TRBJ2-7, reads DVKVTQSSRYLVKRTGEKVFLECVQDMDHENMFWYRQDPGLGLRLIYFSYDVKMKEKGDIPEGYSVSREKKERFSLILESASTNQTSMYLCASKSNPGVTYEQYFGPGTRLTVT.

The chain carries TRBV7-3 and TRBJ2-2; 12 bases agree with TRBD2. V shed 6 bases, J shed 4 bases, and the junction held 9 bases outside the gene matches. This CDR3 is built from 17 residues. CDR1 SGHTA and CDR2 FQGTGA come from the germline V gene. For the CDR3, the DNA is TGTGCCAGCAGACTAGCGGGAGGTCCACACTCCACCGGGGAGCTGTTTTTT. It yields the protein CASRLAGGPHSTGELFF.

This clonotype has only a few counts. J is TRBJ2-2 and V is TRBV6-5; 8 nucleotides line up with TRBD2. Per the germline V gene, CDR1 is MNHEY and CDR2 is SVGAGI. The V and J ends lost 4 bases and 6 bases, in that order; junction bases with no gene match: 4. This CDR3 is 14 amino acids long. Here the CDR3 DNA reads TGTGCCAGCAGTTTAGTCGGGGGGGCCGGGGAGCTGTTTTTT. This encodes CASSLVGGAGELFF.

The chain carries TRBV6-5 and TRBJ2-7; 16 nucleotides match TRBD2. The germline V gene encodes CDR1 MNHEY and CDR2 SVGAGI. The CDR3 sequence is 17 residues long. V dropped 3 bases and J dropped 12; count of bases not matched to a gene: 14. CDR3 nucleotides: TGTGCCAGCAGTTATCGACCCTCCGGGACTAGCGGGAGGGCCTTGTACTTC. Residues: CASSYRPSGTSGRALYF.

The V and J genes are TRBV3-1 and TRBJ2-7; no reliable D call. The CDR3 has 15 residues. Deletions cut 5 bases from V and 2 bases from J, with 16 bases between. CDR1 is LGHDT and CDR2 is YNNKEL in the germline V gene (reference sequence). The CDR3, as DNA: TGTGCCAGCAGCGATACTTTGGAGACCACCTACGAGCAGTACTTC. This gives the protein CASSDTLETTYEQYF.

This clonotype was detected a few times. The chain uses TRBV6-1 and TRBJ1-5; 7 bases map to TRBD1. The CDR3 consists of 15 residues. Germline lookup yields CDR1 MNHNS and CDR2 SASEGT. J gave up 5 bases and V 5 bases, and 9 bases lay outside the gene matches. DNA for the CDR3: TGTGCCAGCAGTCCTGGGGACAGAAGCCATCAGCCCCAGCATTTT. Amino acid sequence: CASSPGDRSHQPQHF.

V usage is TRBV5-1 and J usage is TRBJ2-7; 8 bases match TRBD2. The length of the CDR3 is 14 residues. V gave up 0 bases and J gave up 6 bases; unmatched junction bases: 5. Germline assignment: CDR1 SGHRS and CDR2 YFSETQ. The CDR3 DNA sequence: TGCGCCAGCAGCTTGGTATCCAGCGGGAGCGAGCAGTACTTC. Protein sequence: CASSLVSSGSEQYF.

The sample holds a few counts of this clonotype. The chain employs TRBV6-2 or TRBV6-3 and TRBJ1-5; D not resolved. V was trimmed by 7 bases and J by 2 bases, leaving 15 bases between them. Per germline, CDR1 MNHEY and CDR2 SVGEGT. This CDR3 comprises 15 residues. The CDR3 is CASTRAGAGNQPQHF. The CDR3 nucleotides read TGTGCCAGCACAAGAGCCGGTGCGGGCAATCAGCCCCAGCATTTT.

The V gene is TRBV7-2, the J gene TRBJ2-2; 8 bases are shared with TRBD2. Germline CDR1 reads SGHTA; CDR2 reads FQGNSA. The CDR3 is made up of 15 amino acids. V lost 6 bases, J lost 5 bases, and 8 bases stayed unmatched. CDR3 residues: CASRTPGLGTGELFF. As DNA, the CDR3 is TGTGCCAGCAGAACCCCGGGACTAGGAACCGGGGAGCTGTTTTTT.

The genes are TRBV12-3 or TRBV12-4 and TRBJ1-6, with unresolved D. The CDR3 covers 13 residues. The V and J ends lost 7 bases and 7 bases respectively, with 11 bases between them. CDR3 amino acids: CASTPEVNSPLHF. Written as DNA, the CDR3 is TGTGCCAGCACCCCAGAAGTCAATTCACCCCTCCACTTT.

V and J are TRBV19 and TRBJ1-1; no firm D call. The CDR3 consists of 12 residues. V was clipped by 9 bases and J by 6 bases, with 14 bases between them. Germline lookup yields CDR1 LNHDA and CDR2 SQIVND (reference sequence). In DNA form, the CDR3 reads TGTGCCAGCCCCCCATTTGAACCTGAAGCTTTCTTT. Encoded protein: CASPPFEPEAFF.

Only a few counts were recorded for this clonotype. V usage is TRBV20-1 and J usage is TRBJ1-5; D is perhaps TRBD1 (6 bases). CDR3 size: 18 residues. Germline CDR1 DFQATT, CDR2 SNEGSKA (reference sequence). V shed 0 bases and J shed 6 bases, with 24 bases lying between them. CDR3 sequence (DNA): TGCAGTGCTAGAGATCCGGGCCCAGGGCGGGGGGGCCGTCAGCCCCAGCATTTT. This gives the protein CSARDPGPGRGGRQPQHF.

This clonotype was seen many times. The chain carries TRBV3-1 and TRBJ2-7; no reliable D call. In germline, CDR1 is LGHDT, CDR2 YNNKEL (reference sequence). V was shortened by 1 base and J by 2 bases, with 3 bases between the two germline ends. The CDR3 sequence is 12 residues long. CDR3 residues: CASSQGPYEQYF. The CDR3 nucleotides are TGTGCCAGCAGCCAAGGACCCTACGAGCAGTACTTC.

This clonotype was seen more than once but under ten times. The rearrangement joins TRBV12-3 or TRBV12-4 to TRBJ2-7; D call uncertain. Trimming took 4 bases from V and 3 from J, leaving 13 bases between them. The CDR3 length is 14 residues. CDR3 bases: TGTGCCAGCAGTTACTCGATAGGTAACTACGAGCAGTACTTC. Translating gives CASSYSIGNYEQYF.

This rearrangement joins TRBV7-6 to TRBJ1-4; unclear D gene. Trimming removed 0 bases from V and 7 bases from J, with 12 bases in between. The CDR3 is 15 amino acids. Germline CDR1 is SGHVS and CDR2 is FNYEAQ. The CDR3 sequence is CASSLAAGTGEKLFF. The CDR3 nucleotides are TGTGCCAGCAGCTTAGCGGCAGGAACCGGTGAAAAACTGTTTTTT.

Remarks on this clonotype: A much bigger clone sits one base away, suggesting this may be a read error. V gene TRBV10-1 combines with J gene TRBJ1-4, with D perhaps matching TRBD1 (6 bases). The germline CDR1 and CDR2 sequences are WNHNN and SYGVQD (reference sequence). The CDR3 sequence is 12 residues long. The chain's CDR3 is CASRDTNEKLSF. In DNA, the CDR3 is TGTGCCAGCCGGGACACTAATGAAAAACTGTCTTTT.

This clonotype has at least ten counts. The rearrangement links TRBV11-2 to TRBJ2-2, with TRBD2 as a possible D gene (6 bases). Germline V CDR1 and CDR2: SGHAT, FQNNGV. With 2 bases removed from V and 0 bases from J, the gap between germline ends came to 10 bases. The CDR3 covers 16 residues. CDR3 sequence reads: CASSLSSGTNTGELFF. The CDR3 nucleotides are TGTGCCAGCAGCTTAAGTAGCGGTACGAACACCGGGGAGCTGTTTTTT.

The chain uses TRBV19 and TRBJ1-1; D gene uncertain. Germline values: CDR1 LNHDA, CDR2 SQIVND (reference sequence). This CDR3 spans 14 amino acids. Trimming pared 4 bases from V and 4 bases from J, leaving 13 bases between. The CDR3 is CASSTGGVITEAFF. CDR3 DNA: TGTGCCAGTAGTACAGGTGGGGTGATCACTGAAGCTTTCTTT.

This clonotype was seen a single time. This chain uses TRBV12-3 or TRBV12-4 with TRBJ2-1; 12 positions match TRBD2. V gave up 3 bases and J gave up 2 bases; unmatched junction bases: 14. The CDR3 has 20 amino acids. CDR3: CASSFVGLAGGGKAYNEQFF. The CDR3 DNA sequence: TGTGCCAGCAGTTTTGTGGGCCTAGCGGGAGGGGGAAAGGCCTACAATGAGCAGTTCTTC.

The chain links TRBV5-1 to TRBJ2-7, with a possible D match to TRBD1 (5 bases). This CDR3 spans 14 amino acids. From germline, CDR1 is SGHRS and CDR2 YFSETQ. Trimming removed 2 bases from V and 6 bases from J, with 15 bases in between. For the CDR3, the DNA is TGCGCCAGCAGCTTAGGAACCAGGGAAGTCGAGCAGTACTTC. Translation: CASSLGTREVEQYF.

This clonotype was picked up many times. This rearrangement joins TRBV12-3 or TRBV12-4 to TRBJ1-4; 7 nucleotides agree with TRBD1. This CDR3 comprises 15 residues. The trim removed 5 bases at V and 5 bases at J, leaving 8 bases unmatched. The DNA of the CDR3 is TGTGCCAGCAGTACCACAGGGGCCTTAAATGAAAAACTGTTTTTT. It encodes CASSTTGALNEKLFF.

The chain uses TRBV20-1 and TRBJ2-5; 7 nucleotides match TRBD1. The CDR3 totals 14 residues. Germline loops: CDR1 DFQATT, CDR2 SNEGSKA (reference sequence). V lost 3 bases, J lost 1 base, and 5 bases stayed unmatched. CDR3 loop: CSASPGTAQETQYF. The CDR3 DNA sequence: TGCAGTGCTAGCCCAGGGACAGCCCAAGAGACCCAGTACTTC.